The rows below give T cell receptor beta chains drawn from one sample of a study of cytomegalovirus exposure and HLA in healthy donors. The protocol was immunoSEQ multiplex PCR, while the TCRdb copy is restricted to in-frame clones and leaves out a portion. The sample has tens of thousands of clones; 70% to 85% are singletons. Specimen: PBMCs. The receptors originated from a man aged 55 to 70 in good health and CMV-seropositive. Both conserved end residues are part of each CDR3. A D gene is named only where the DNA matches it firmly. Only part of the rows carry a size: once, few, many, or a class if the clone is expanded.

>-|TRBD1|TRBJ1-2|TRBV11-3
TGTGCCAGCAGCTTAGAGGTCAGACAGGGAGGCTATGGCTACACCTTC
CASSLEVRQGGYGYTF
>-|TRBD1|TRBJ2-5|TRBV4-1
TGCGCCAGCAGCCATGGACAGGGGTGGGAGACCCAGTACTTC
CASSHGQGWETQYF
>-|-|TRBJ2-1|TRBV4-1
TGCGCCAGCAGCCAGGGCTTACACAATGAGCAGTTCTTC
CASSQGLHNEQFF
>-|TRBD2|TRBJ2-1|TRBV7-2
TGTGCCAGCAGCTCAAACACCGGGACTAGATACCAGTTCTTC
CASSSNTGTRYQFF
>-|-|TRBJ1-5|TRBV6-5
TGTGCCAGCAGTTGGACAGTTAGCAATCAGCCCCAGCATTTT
CASSWTVSNQPQHF
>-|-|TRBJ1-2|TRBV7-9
TGTTCCAGCAGCCCCCGATCTGAAGCTTGGAGTGGCTACACCTTC
CSSSPRSEAWSGYTF
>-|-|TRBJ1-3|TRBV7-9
TGTGCCAGCAGCTTAGTTGGAGGTTTGAGCTCTGGAAACACCATATATTTT
CASSLVGGLSSGNTIYF
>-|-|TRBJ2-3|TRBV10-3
TGTGCCATCAGTGAGCTGGGCTCTGTTGAGGATACGCAGTATTTT
CAISELGSVEDTQYF
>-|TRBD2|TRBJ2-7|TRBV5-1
TGCGCCAGCAGCCTAGCGCGAGCGGGGGGGCGGCACGAGCAGTACTTC
CASSLARAGGRHEQYF
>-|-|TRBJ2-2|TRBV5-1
TGCGCCAGCAGCCCCGCCAGGGCCGCGAACACCGGGGAGCTGTTTTTT
CASSPARAANTGELFF
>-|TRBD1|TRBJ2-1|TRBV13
TGTGCCAGCACCGCGACAGGGGGCTACAATGAGCAGTTCTTC
CASTATGGYNEQFF
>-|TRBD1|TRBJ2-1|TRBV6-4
TGTGCCAGCAGTGAAGGACAGGGGGCTAGCAATGAGCAGTTCTTC
CASSEGQGASNEQFF
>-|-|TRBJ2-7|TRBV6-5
TGTGCCAGCAGAAGAACGAGCGAGACCGCCTACGAGCAGTACTTC
CASRRTSETAYEQYF
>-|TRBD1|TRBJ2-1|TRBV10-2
TGCGCCAGCAGTCCGGGACAGGGGGCCCTAGAGCAGTTCTTC
CASSPGQGALEQFF
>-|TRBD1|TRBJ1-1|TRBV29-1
TGCAGCTCGGGACAGGTCGGCGCTGAAGCTTTCTTT
CSSGQVGAEAFF
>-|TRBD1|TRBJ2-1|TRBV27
TGTGCCAGTTTATCCGGGACAGGGTACAACAATGAGCAGTTCTTC
CASLSGTGYNNEQFF
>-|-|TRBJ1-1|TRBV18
TGTGCCAGCTCACCTCCCCAACAGGTATTGAACACTGAAGCTTTCTTT
CASSPPQQVLNTEAFF
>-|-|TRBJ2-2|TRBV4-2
TGTGCCAGCAGCCAGAGCGGAACCGGGGAGCTGTTTTTT
CASSQSGTGELFF
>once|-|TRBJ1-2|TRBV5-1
TGCGCCAGCAGCTTGGAGGCAGGGCCTTATGGCTACACCTTC
CASSLEAGPYGYTF
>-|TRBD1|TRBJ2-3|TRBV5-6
TGTGCCAGCAGCGTACTCCCCGGGACAGGGGTTACAGATACGCAGTATTTT
CASSVLPGTGVTDTQYF
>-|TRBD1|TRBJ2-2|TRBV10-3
TGTGCCATCAACCCGGGACAGGGTTCCGGCGGGGAGCTGTTTTTT
CAINPGQGSGGELFF
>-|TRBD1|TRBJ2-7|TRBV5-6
TGTGCCAGCAGAAGTCTGGGACAGGGCTATGGAGAGCAGTACTTC
CASRSLGQGYGEQYF
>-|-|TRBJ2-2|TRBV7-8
TGTGCCAGCAGCCACCTGTTAGGAGGGATCACCGGGGAGCTGTTTTTT
CASSHLLGGITGELFF
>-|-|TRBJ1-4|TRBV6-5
TGTGCCAGCAGACAGGGAGAAAAACTGTTTTTT
CASRQGEKLFF
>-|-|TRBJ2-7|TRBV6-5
TGTGCCAGCAGCTCCTGGTCTAGCTCCTACGAGCAGTACTTC
CASSSWSSSYEQYF
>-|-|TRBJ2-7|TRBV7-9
TGTGCCAGCAGCCCTGGAACAGTCGAAGACTACGAGCAGTACTTC
CASSPGTVEDYEQYF
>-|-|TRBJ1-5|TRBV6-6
TGTGCCAGCAGTCACCAGGGTTTCGGACAGCCCCAGCATTTT
CASSHQGFGQPQHF
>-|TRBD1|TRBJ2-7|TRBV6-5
TGTGCCAGCAGTTACCCACAGGGGGCGCACCCGTGGGAGCAGTACTTC
CASSYPQGAHPWEQYF
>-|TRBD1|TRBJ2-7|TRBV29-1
TGCAGCGTTGTAAGCGGGACAGGGGAATTCTACGAGCAGTACTTC
CSVVSGTGEFYEQYF
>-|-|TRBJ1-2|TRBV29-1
TGCAGCGTTGAGCTACCAAACTATGGCTACACCTTC
CSVELPNYGYTF
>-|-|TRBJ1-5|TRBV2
TGTGCCAGCAGTGCGCGGGCTTTGGGAAATCAGCCCCAGCATTTT
CASSARALGNQPQHF
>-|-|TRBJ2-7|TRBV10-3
TGTGCCATCAGTGAGTGGAGCGCCTACGAGCAGTACTTC
CAISEWSAYEQYF
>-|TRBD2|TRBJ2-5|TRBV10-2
TGCGCCAGCAGTGGGGGAGCGGGAGTTCGGGAGACCCAGTACTTC
CASSGGAGVRETQYF
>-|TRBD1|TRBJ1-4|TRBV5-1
TGCGCCAGCAGCCCTTGGACAGGGAGCCCCACTGTGCAGGAAAAACTGTTTTTT
CASSPWTGSPTVQEKLFF
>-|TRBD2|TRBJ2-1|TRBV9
TGTGCCAGCAGCTTTAGCGGGAACACAAATGAGCAGTTCTTC
CASSFSGNTNEQFF
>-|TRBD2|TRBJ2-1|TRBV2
TGTGCCATCCTGAGCGGGGTTTACAATGAGCAGTTCTTC
CAILSGVYNEQFF
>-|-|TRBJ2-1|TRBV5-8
TGTGCCAGCAGCCCCGGGGTGAATGAGCAGTTCTTC
CASSPGVNEQFF
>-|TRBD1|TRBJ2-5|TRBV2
TGTGCCAGCATCGGGACAGGGAAAGAGACCCAGTACTTC
CASIGTGKETQYF
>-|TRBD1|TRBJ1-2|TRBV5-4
TGTGCCAGCAGCCCCAACAGGGGTTGGGGCTACACCTTC
CASSPNRGWGYTF
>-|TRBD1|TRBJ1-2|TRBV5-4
TGTGCCAGCAGCTTGGGGTTTTCTCCGGGACAGGGGGCGCAGGGCTACACCTTC
CASSLGFSPGQGAQGYTF
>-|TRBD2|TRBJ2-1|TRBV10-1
TGCGCCAGCAGTGATGGCCTAGCGGGAGGCCCGCAGTTCTTC
CASSDGLAGGPQFF
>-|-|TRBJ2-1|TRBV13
TGTGCCAGCAGCTTAGGGCTAGCGTCTAATTGGAATGAGCAGTTCTTC
CASSLGLASNWNEQFF
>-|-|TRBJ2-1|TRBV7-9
TGTGCCAGCAGCGCGGGACTTAATGAGCAGTTCTTC
CASSAGLNEQFF
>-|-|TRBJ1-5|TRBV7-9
TGTGCCAGCAGCTTAGGCACCGGTAATCAGCCCCAGCATTTT
CASSLGTGNQPQHF
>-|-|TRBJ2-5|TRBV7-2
TGTGCCAGCAGCTTAGATCGAGGAACCGTGACCCAGTACTTC
CASSLDRGTVTQYF